Listed below are T cell receptor beta chains from one sample, sequenced in a study of human T cells and chemical hapten exposure. Using its own MiXCR run on the RACE reads, TCRdb lists one record per CDR3 protein. The sample carries 90,000 or so distinct CDR3 sequences, 10% to 13% recorded once. Source: whole blood, taken in connection with sensitization to the hapten diphenylcyclopropenone (DPC). These receptors all come from a man in his forties with alopecia areata. Some clones in this sample may be carry-over from other donors' samples. The CDR3 runs from the conserved cysteine through the conserved F or W. D genes are given only for firm matches. Clone size is given for some rows only: seen once, a few or many times, or a class if the clone is expanded.

TRBV18	17	TRBJ2-3	NA	TRBD2	CASSLLPSGDRTDTQYF	TGTGCCAGCTCACTTCTACCGAGCGGGGACCGCACAGATACGCAGTATTTT
TRBV10-3	15	TRBJ2-3	NA	TRBD2	CATGGLAGGGDTQYF	TGTGCCACGGGGGGACTAGCGGGAGGTGGAGATACGCAGTATTTT
TRBV5-1	13	TRBJ2-5	few	NA	CASSADTLGTQYF	TGCGCCAGCAGCGCGGACACGTTAGGGACCCAGTACTTC
TRBV14	14	TRBJ2-7	NA	TRBD2	CASSQDWRERVQYF	TGTGCCAGCAGCCAAGATTGGCGGGAGAGGGTGCAGTACTTC
TRBV24-1	14	TRBJ1-5	few	NA	CATSVSGNNQPQHF	TGTGCCACCAGTGTTTCAGGGAACAATCAGCCCCAGCATTTT
TRBV4-3	15	TRBJ1-6	NA	NA	CASSPMVGQSSPLHF	TGCGCCAGCAGCCCCATGGTCGGACAGTCTTCACCCCTCCACTTT
TRBV5-6	13	TRBJ2-3	NA	NA	CASSLPRSDTQYF	TGTGCCAGCAGCTTACCCCGGTCAGATACGCAGTATTTT
TRBV6-4	17	TRBJ2-1	few	TRBD2	CASSEFSGRHVYNEQFF	TGTGCCAGCAGTGAATTTAGCGGGAGGCATGTCTACAATGAGCAGTTCTTC
TRBV28	16	TRBJ2-3	few	NA	CASSPAGRLDTDTQYF	TGTGCCAGCAGTCCCGCAGGGAGGCTAGACACAGATACGCAGTATTTT
TRBV20-1	15	TRBJ2-7	many	TRBD2	CSAAPGGSLPYEQYF	TGCAGTGCTGCGCCCGGCGGGAGTCTTCCCTACGAGCAGTACTTC
TRBV20-1	12	TRBJ2-7	few	NA	CSASDLAYEQYF	TGCAGTGCAAGCGACTTAGCCTACGAGCAGTACTTC
TRBV20-1	17	TRBJ1-5	NA	TRBD1	CSAWGTEGTGHNQPQHF	TGCAGTGCTTGGGGGACAGAAGGGACAGGGCACAATCAGCCCCAGCATTTT
TRBV14	17	TRBJ1-2	NA	TRBD1	CASSFRDRGFWDYGYTF	TGTGCCAGCAGCTTCCGGGACAGGGGGTTTTGGGACTATGGCTACACCTTC
TRBV19	15	TRBJ2-1	NA	NA	CASSPTGVRNVEQFF	TGTGCCAGTAGCCCTACAGGAGTGCGGAACGTTGAGCAGTTCTTC
TRBV29-1	11	TRBJ1-2	NA	NA	CSVGVNYGYTF	TGCAGCGTTGGCGTTAACTATGGCTACACCTTC
TRBV7-2	14	TRBJ1-2	many	NA	CASSLDTGIWGYTF	TGTGCCAGCAGCTTAGACACAGGGATATGGGGCTACACCTTC
TRBV28	14	TRBJ1-1	few	NA	CVSGQQTPLAEAFF	TGTGTCAGCGGACAACAAACCCCCCTAGCTGAAGCTTTCTTT
TRBV20-1	14	TRBJ2-3	NA	NA	CSALERRGGDTQYF	TGCAGTGCCTTAGAACGGCGGGGAGGCGATACGCAGTATTTT
TRBV6-5	15	TRBJ2-1	few	NA	CASSYSGLQVGEQFF	TGTGCCAGCAGTTACTCGGGACTCCAAGTCGGAGAGCAGTTCTTC
TRBV4-1	13	TRBJ2-3	NA	NA	CASSPKASDTQYF	TGCGCCAGCAGCCCTAAGGCTTCAGATACGCAGTATTTT
TRBV6-5	16	TRBJ2-6	many	TRBD1	CASSKQGASGANVLTF	TGTGCCAGCAGTAAACAGGGGGCGTCTGGGGCCAACGTCCTGACTTTC
TRBV25-1	14	TRBJ2-1	NA	NA	CASRGRSSYNEQFF	TGTGCCAGCAGGGGAAGGAGCTCCTACAATGAGCAGTTCTTC
TRBV6-5	13	TRBJ1-5	few	NA	CASAGSGNQPQHF	TGTGCCAGCGCGGGGTCGGGCAATCAGCCCCAGCATTTT
TRBV5-6	15	TRBJ2-3	NA	NA	CASSPFQGSTDTQYF	TGTGCCAGCAGCCCCTTCCAGGGGAGCACAGATACGCAGTATTTT
TRBV14	13	TRBJ1-3	NA	NA	CASSPLTFDTIYF	TGTGCCAGCAGCCCCCTGACGTTCGACACCATATATTTT
TRBV4-2	18	TRBJ2-1	few	NA	CASSQDTPARSSYNEQFF	TGTGCCAGCAGCCAAGATACGCCCGCCCGGAGCTCCTACAATGAGCAGTTCTTC
TRBV4-3	15	TRBJ2-3	many	TRBD2	CASSQASGTSDTQYF	TGCGCCAGCAGCCAGGCTAGCGGGACCTCCGATACGCAGTATTTT
TRBV4-2	16	TRBJ2-6	NA	NA	CASSQDRQSGANVLTF	TGTGCCAGCAGCCAAGACCGACAGTCTGGGGCCAACGTCCTGACTTTC
TRBV9	16	TRBJ2-5	few	TRBD2	CASSGKEREKKETQYF	TGTGCCAGCAGCGGAAAGGAGCGGGAGAAGAAAGAGACCCAGTACTTC
TRBV7-9	13	TRBJ1-2	NA	NA	CASSLGQIYGYTF	TGTGCCAGCAGCTTAGGACAGATCTATGGCTACACCTTC
TRBV18	17	TRBJ1-1	NA	NA	CASSPLRQSIMNTEAFF	TGTGCCAGCTCACCTTTAAGACAGAGCATTATGAACACTGAAGCTTTCTTT
TRBV6-5	12	TRBJ1-2	NA	NA	CASSRVSGGYTF	TGTGCCAGCAGCCGCGTGTCGGGGGGCTACACCTTC
TRBV14	15	TRBJ2-3	few	NA	CASSPTRWGTDTQYF	TGTGCCAGCAGCCCGACTAGATGGGGCACAGATACGCAGTATTTT
TRBV7-2	14	TRBJ2-1	few	TRBD2	CASSLAGTSNEQFF	TGTGCCAGCAGCTTAGCCGGGACTAGTAATGAGCAGTTCTTC
TRBV3-1	15	TRBJ1-2	few	NA	CASSQEVVPSYGYTF	TGTGCCAGCAGCCAAGAGGTGGTCCCCAGCTATGGCTACACCTTC
TRBV10-2	15	TRBJ2-2	many	NA	CASSDEGGLNGELFF	TGCGCCAGCAGTGATGAGGGGGGGCTGAACGGGGAGCTGTTTTTT
TRBV7-2	14	TRBJ1-2	NA	TRBD1	CASSSGTGIYGYTF	TGTGCCAGCAGCTCCGGGACAGGGATCTATGGCTACACCTTC
TRBV12-3/TRBV12-4	15	TRBJ2-1	few	TRBD2	CASIAGGHSYNEQFF	TGTGCCAGCATCGCGGGGGGTCACTCCTACAATGAGCAGTTCTTC
TRBV3-2	16	TRBJ2-7	NA	NA	CASSQEGALISYEQYF	TGTGCCAGCAGCCAAGAGGGCGCCCTCATATCCTACGAGCAGTACTTC
TRBV5-6	14	TRBJ1-1	few	NA	CASSLVGQNTEAFF	TGTGCCAGCAGCTTGGTGGGCCAGAACACTGAAGCTTTCTTT
TRBV7-2	14	TRBJ2-6	medium-sized	NA	CASSLGSGANVLTF	TGTGCCAGCAGCTTAGGCAGTGGGGCCAACGTCCTGACTTTC
TRBV9	14	TRBJ2-3	few	TRBD2	CASSPTNLAGETYF	TGTGCCAGCAGCCCGACGAACTTAGCGGGAGAGACGTATTTT
TRBV20-1	12	TRBJ2-1	NA	NA	CSSLRVPNEQFF	TGCAGTTCTCTCCGGGTCCCCAATGAGCAGTTCTTC
TRBV6-4	16	TRBJ2-3	few	TRBD2	CASSEGGSWTTDTQYF	TGTGCCAGCAGTGAGGGCGGGAGTTGGACCACAGATACGCAGTATTTT
TRBV20-1	13	TRBJ1-5	NA	NA	CSLDGSSNQPQHF	TGCAGTTTGGACGGTTCGAGCAATCAGCCCCAGCATTTT
TRBV4-3	18	TRBJ2-5	NA	TRBD1	CASSQDRQGAPLQETQYF	TGCGCCAGCAGCCAAGATCGACAGGGGGCCCCTTTGCAAGAGACCCAGTACTTC
TRBV5-1	15	TRBJ2-3	once	NA	CASSLLGSGGDTQYF	TGCGCCAGCAGCTTGCTGGGGAGTGGGGGGGATACGCAGTATTTT
TRBV29-1	14	TRBJ1-1	many	NA	CSVEDRRGSTEAFF	TGCAGCGTTGAAGATCGAAGGGGCAGCACTGAAGCTTTCTTT
TRBV7-6	12	TRBJ1-2	few	NA	CASSLAGVGYTF	TGTGCCAGCAGCCTAGCAGGGGTTGGCTACACCTTC
TRBV21-1	14	TRBJ1-5	few	NA	CASEEQGTNQPQHF	TGTGCCAGCGAAGAACAGGGTACCAATCAGCCCCAGCATTTT